These T cell receptor beta chains were read from a single sample in a study of spatial heterogeneity in lung cancer. TCRdb ran MiXCR on the 5' RACE reads and lists one entry per CDR3 protein. The sample records fewer than 25,000 distinct CDR3 sequences, about 3% being singletons. The input for sequencing was PBMCs, taken at surgery. These receptors were obtained from a female donor with early-stage non-small cell lung cancer. CDR3s include the opening cysteine and the closing phenylalanine or tryptophan. Each record gives: V gene, D gene, CDR3 length, J gene, clone size, CDR3 DNA, CDR3 protein. D genes are given only for firm matches. Not every row has a clone size; where given, it reads once, few, many or a size class.

v_call: TRBV7-9; d_call: TRBD1; cdr3_length: 14; j_call: TRBJ1-1; clone_size: many; cdr3_nt: TGTGCCAGCAGCTCTAACAGGGGGCGAGGGGAAGCTTTCTTT; cdr3_aa: CASSSNRGRGEAFF
v_call: TRBV2; d_call: .; cdr3_length: 14; j_call: TRBJ1-4; clone_size: many; cdr3_nt: TGTGCCAGCAGTCTTTATAAAGTGGATGAAAAACTGTTTTTT; cdr3_aa: CASSLYKVDEKLFF
v_call: TRBV27; d_call: TRBD2; cdr3_length: 16; j_call: TRBJ2-3; clone_size: many; cdr3_nt: TGTGCCAGCAGTCCGTGGGACTATCGGACCACAGATACGCAGTATTTT; cdr3_aa: CASSPWDYRTTDTQYF
v_call: TRBV2; d_call: TRBD1; cdr3_length: 14; j_call: TRBJ2-7; clone_size: many; cdr3_nt: TGTGCCAGCAGAATGACAGGGGTTTCCTACGAGCAGTACTTC; cdr3_aa: CASRMTGVSYEQYF
v_call: TRBV4-1; d_call: TRBD2; cdr3_length: 14; j_call: TRBJ2-7; clone_size: many; cdr3_nt: TGCGCCAGCAGCCAAGTGGGACTAGCCTACGAGCAGTACTTC; cdr3_aa: CASSQVGLAYEQYF
v_call: TRBV5-1; d_call: TRBD2; cdr3_length: 18; j_call: TRBJ2-7; clone_size: many; cdr3_nt: TGCGCCAGCAGCGTGGGACTAGCGGGAGTGCCGAGCTCCTACGAGCAGTACTTC; cdr3_aa: CASSVGLAGVPSSYEQYF
v_call: TRBV5-5; d_call: .; cdr3_length: 16; j_call: TRBJ2-2; clone_size: many; cdr3_nt: TGTGCCAGCAGCTTCGGTTCAGGGCTGGACACCGGGGAGCTGTTTTTT; cdr3_aa: CASSFGSGLDTGELFF
v_call: TRBV19; d_call: .; cdr3_length: 14; j_call: TRBJ2-3; clone_size: many; cdr3_nt: TGTGCCAGTAGTACCGGGAGCAGCACAGATACGCAGTATTTT; cdr3_aa: CASSTGSSTDTQYF
v_call: TRBV7-8; d_call: .; cdr3_length: 14; j_call: TRBJ2-3; clone_size: many; cdr3_nt: TGTGCCAGCAGCTTAGCGAGGGGACGCGGTACGCAGTATTTT; cdr3_aa: CASSLARGRGTQYF
v_call: TRBV7-3; d_call: .; cdr3_length: 15; j_call: TRBJ2-1; clone_size: many; cdr3_nt: TGTGCCAGCAGCACGGCCGTTTGGAGTCAGGATGAGCAGTTCTTC; cdr3_aa: CASSTAVWSQDEQFF
v_call: TRBV27; d_call: TRBD2; cdr3_length: 13; j_call: TRBJ2-5; clone_size: many; cdr3_nt: TGTGCCAGCAAGAGGACTAGCGGAGAGACCCAGTACTTC; cdr3_aa: CASKRTSGETQYF
v_call: TRBV18; d_call: .; cdr3_length: 14; j_call: TRBJ2-1; clone_size: .; cdr3_nt: TGTGCCAGCTCCCAGCCGGGACAAGTAAATGAGCAGTTCTTC; cdr3_aa: CASSQPGQVNEQFF
v_call: TRBV28; d_call: .; cdr3_length: 15; j_call: TRBJ1-1; clone_size: many; cdr3_nt: TGTGCCAGCAGTTTTCGACGGAGCGGCGGGACTGAAGCTTTCTTT; cdr3_aa: CASSFRRSGGTEAFF
v_call: TRBV29-1; d_call: .; cdr3_length: 14; j_call: TRBJ2-2; clone_size: many; cdr3_nt: TGCAGCGGCACCCCTGGGGCGAACACCGGGGAGCTGTTTTTT; cdr3_aa: CSGTPGANTGELFF
v_call: TRBV28; d_call: .; cdr3_length: 12; j_call: TRBJ1-4; clone_size: many; cdr3_nt: TGTGCCAGCAGTCTCAAAGGGAGAGGACTGTTTTTT; cdr3_aa: CASSLKGRGLFF
v_call: TRBV27; d_call: TRBD2; cdr3_length: 16; j_call: TRBJ2-7; clone_size: many; cdr3_nt: TGTGCCAGCAGCTCCCCCCGGGCTAGCGGGAGGTCCGAGCAGTACTTC; cdr3_aa: CASSSPRASGRSEQYF
v_call: TRBV9; d_call: .; cdr3_length: 14; j_call: TRBJ2-7; clone_size: .; cdr3_nt: TGTGCCAGCAGCGAGACCGGGACCGGCGACGAGCAGTACTTC; cdr3_aa: CASSETGTGDEQYF